This passage covers 30 T cell receptor beta chains from one sample sequenced in a study of T cell responses to AZD1222 COVID-19 vaccine. Assay: immunoSEQ multiplex PCR; the TCRdb copy retains only in-frame clones and omits some. The sample has some 74,000 clones, about 84% seen once; the top ten hold under 25%. Here the sequenced sample was peripheral blood, taken on day 0 of AZD1222 vaccination. Receptors originate from an adult in good health.

V is TRBV5-1 and J is TRBJ1-2; 7 bases match TRBD1. This CDR3 has 14 amino acids. Losses at the gene ends were 4 bases for V and 3 bases for J; bases not matched to a gene: 6. The germline V gene encodes CDR1 SGHRS and CDR2 YFSETQ. The CDR3 spells CASSGGQVDYGYTF. The CDR3 DNA reads as TGCGCCAGCAGCGGAGGACAGGTAGACTATGGCTACACCTTC.

V usage is TRBV7-8 and J usage is TRBJ2-2; 7 nucleotides align to TRBD1. The CDR3 covers 15 residues. Per the germline V gene, CDR1 is SGHVS and CDR2 is FQNEAQ. After removal of 3 bases from V and 1 base from J, the junction contained 2 bases not matched to a gene. The CDR3 sequence is CASSFRDRNTGELFF. For the CDR3, the DNA is TGTGCCAGCAGCTTTAGGGACAGGAACACCGGGGAGCTGTTTTTT. The complete variable domain, with remaining parts taken from reference TRBV7-8 and TRBJ2-2, reads GAGVSQSPRYKVAKRGQDVALRCDPISGHVSLFWYQQALGQGPEFLTYFQNEAQLDKSGLPSDRFFAERPEGSVSTLKIQRTQQEDSAVYLCASSFRDRNTGELFFGEGSRLTVL.

The V call is TRBV10-1, the J call TRBJ2-3; unclear D gene. V shed 3 bases and J shed 7 bases, with 20 bases lying between them. This CDR3 spans 16 amino acids. CDR1 is WNHNN and CDR2 is SYGVQD in the germline V gene (reference sequence). This chain's CDR3 is CASSDPRGSLGHTQYF. CDR3 DNA: TGCGCCAGCAGTGACCCGAGAGGATCCCTTGGGCATACGCAGTATTTT.

The chain carries TRBV19 and TRBJ2-3; a possible D gene is TRBD2 (6 bases). Trimming shortened V by 0 bases and J by 0 bases, and 10 bases separated the two germline ends. The length of the CDR3 is 16 residues. Germline assignment: CDR1 LNHDA and CDR2 SQIVND (reference sequence). The CDR3 sequence is CASSIEAGLSTDTQYF. As DNA, the CDR3 is TGTGCCAGTAGTATAGAGGCGGGGCTGAGCACAGATACGCAGTATTTT.

In its sample, this clone was seen a few times. This chain uses TRBV18 with TRBJ1-2; D not certain. The V gene lost 4 bases and the J gene lost 4 bases, with 16 bases spanning the gap. This CDR3 has 15 residues. Germline CDR1 and CDR2: KGHSH and LQKENI. CDR3: CASSRALGSLYGYTF. CDR3 DNA sequence: TGTGCCAGCTCACGGGCCCTAGGAAGCCTCTATGGCTACACCTTC.

V gene TRBV28 combines with J gene TRBJ1-2; 7 bases fit TRBD1. Per the germline V gene, CDR1 is MDHEN and CDR2 is SYDVKM. V was clipped by 4 bases and J by 3 bases; unmatched bases: 14. The CDR3 is made up of 17 amino acids. Here the CDR3 reads CASSSPTGYGLDYGYTF. The DNA of the CDR3 is TGTGCCAGCAGTTCGCCGACAGGGTATGGTTTAGACTATGGCTACACCTTC.

The V gene is TRBV19, the J gene TRBJ2-7, with TRBD1 matching 8 bases. Germline assignment: CDR1 LNHDA and CDR2 SQIVND (reference sequence). J gave up 2 bases and V 4 bases, and 7 bases lay outside the gene matches. This CDR3 has 15 amino acids. CDR3 DNA: TGTGCCAGTAGTACAGGGGGCGCGGTAACCTACGAGCAGTACTTC. Its translation: CASSTGGAVTYEQYF.

The V gene is TRBV20-1, the J gene TRBJ1-1; D is ambiguous. The CDR3 contains 15 residues. Looked up from germline, CDR1 is DFQATT and CDR2 is SNEGSKA (reference sequence). V lost 3 bases to trimming and J lost 1 base, with 15 bases between them. The CDR3 spells CSASSFSGWNTEAFF. The CDR3, as DNA: TGCAGTGCTAGTAGCTTCTCTGGGTGGAACACTGAAGCTTTCTTT.

This chain joins TRBV9 and TRBJ1-2, with TRBD1 matching over 7 bases. The junction had 7 bases not matched to a gene; V was cut back by 0 bases and J by 2 bases. This CDR3 contains 16 residues. Germline V gene lookup returns CDR1 SGDLS and CDR2 YYNGEE. CDR3: CASSVETQGTNYGYTF. DNA of the CDR3: TGTGCCAGCAGCGTAGAAACACAGGGGACCAACTATGGCTACACCTTC.

The gene calls are TRBV18 and TRBJ2-1; perhaps TRBD1 as D (6 bases). CDR1 is KGHSH, CDR2 LQKENI, per germline. V was pared by 3 bases and J by 6 bases, with 12 bases between. This CDR3 spans 14 amino acids. The CDR3 sequence is CASSPADRSNEQFF. The CDR3 DNA sequence: TGTGCCAGCTCACCGGCCGACAGGAGCAATGAGCAGTTCTTC.

DNA for the CDR3: TGCGCCAGCAGCCAAGAAAGAACGGGGGGCAGGGGGGACAATCAGCCCCAGCATTTT. It is translated as CASSQERTGGRGDNQPQHF. V is TRBV4-1 and J is TRBJ1-5, with TRBD1 matching over 7 bases. Germline assignment: CDR1 MGHRA and CDR2 YSYEKL. J was trimmed by 3 bases and V by 0 bases; bases with no gene match: 14. The CDR3 is 19 amino acids.

The chain recombines TRBV2 with TRBJ2-6; TRBD1 aligns across 8 bases. Germline V gives CDR1 SNHLY, CDR2 FYNNEI. V lost 7 bases and J lost 1; bases outside the gene matches: 3. This CDR3 region has 15 residues. CDR3 sequence: CASKGQGSGANVLTF. The CDR3 region has the DNA TGTGCCAGCAAAGGACAGGGATCTGGGGCCAACGTCCTGACTTTC.

V is TRBV5-5 and J is TRBJ2-5; 10 nucleotides match TRBD2. CDR3 length equals 16 residues. The germline gives CDR1 SGHKS, CDR2 YYEKEE (reference sequence). The V segment lost 0 bases and the J segment 5 bases; nucleotides outside the gene matches: 7. CDR3: CASSLALAGAQETQYF. The DNA of the CDR3 is TGTGCCAGCAGCTTGGCTCTAGCGGGGGCCCAGGAGACCCAGTACTTC.

In the case of this clone: Germline and junction disagree at one end, which may indicate a read error. The V and J genes are TRBV6-1 and TRBJ1-2, with 7 bases identical to TRBD1. Germline CDR1 MNHNS, CDR2 SASEGT. The CDR3 contains 16 residues. CDR3 DNA sequence: TGTGCCAGCAGTCAAGCTGTTCGGGGACAGTCCTATGGCTACACCTTC. Its protein product is CASSQAVRGQSYGYTF.

V usage is TRBV4-1 and J usage is TRBJ2-2, with 11 nucleotides matching TRBD2. Germline CDR1 MGHRA, CDR2 YSYEKL. V trimming: 1 base; J trimming: 2 bases; junction bases outside the gene matches: 6. The CDR3 consists of 18 residues. In DNA form, the CDR3 reads TGCGCCAGCAGCCAAGGAGGGACTAGCGGAAAAAACACCGGGGAGCTGTTTTTT. Encoded protein: CASSQGGTSGKNTGELFF.

J is TRBJ2-5 and V is TRBV28; D is undetermined. The CDR3 consists of 13 residues. The germline gives CDR1 MDHEN, CDR2 SYDVKM. Trimming took off 6 bases at V and 7 bases at J, with 15 bases between the two ends. The CDR3 spells CASSSTAPGTQYF. DNA of the CDR3: TGTGCCAGCAGCTCCACAGCCCCCGGGACCCAGTACTTC. The variable domain in full, with the rest retrieved from reference TRBV28 and TRBJ2-5, is DVKVTQSSRYLVKRTGEKVFLECVQDMDHENMFWYRQDPGLGLRLIYFSYDVKMKEKGDIPEGYSVSREKKERFSLILESASTNQTSMYLCASSSTAPGTQYFGPGTRLLVL.

This clone was observed a single time. The chain is built from TRBV4-1 and TRBJ2-7; D gene unclear. Looked up from germline, CDR1 is MGHRA and CDR2 is YSYEKL. The germline V and J ends were trimmed by 4 bases and 3 bases, with 16 bases remaining between them. The CDR3 contains 15 residues. CDR3 in amino acids: CASSPEFSPYYEQYF. The CDR3 nucleotides are TGCGCCAGCAGCCCAGAATTCAGTCCATACTACGAGCAGTACTTC.

V gene TRBV29-1 combines with J gene TRBJ2-4, with 8 bases that match TRBD1. J was trimmed by 7 bases and V by 7 bases; bases with no gene match: 6. The length of the CDR3 is 12 residues. Germline V lookup: CDR1 SQVTM, CDR2 ANQGSEA. The CDR3 loop reads CSARTGLNIQYF. CDR3 coding DNA: TGCAGCGCAAGGACAGGGTTGAACATTCAGTACTTC.

The genes are TRBV5-5 and TRBJ2-2, with a possible D match to TRBD1 (6 bases). Trimming left V 3 bases short and J 0 bases short, with 9 bases between. The germline V gene has CDR1 SGHKS and CDR2 YYEKEE (reference sequence). CDR3 size: 15 residues. The CDR3 protein is CASSSWTANTGELFF. The CDR3 DNA is TGTGCCAGCAGCTCGTGGACAGCGAACACCGGGGAGCTGTTTTTT.

The chain employs TRBV5-1 and TRBJ1-6; D is undetermined. This CDR3 comprises 15 residues. In germline, CDR1 is SGHRS, CDR2 YFSETQ. V lost 4 bases to trimming and J lost 5 bases, with 13 bases between them. The CDR3 region has the DNA TGCGCCAGCAGCCCGAGCGAGCTAAATAATTCACCCCTCCACTTT. It translates to CASSPSELNNSPLHF.

This chain links TRBV6-6 with TRBJ2-7; TRBD1 aligns across 8 bases. This CDR3 comprises 14 residues. V lost 8 bases to trimming and J lost 3 bases; unmatched junction nucleotides: 9. Looked up from germline, CDR1 is MNHNY and CDR2 is SVGAGI (reference sequence). The CDR3 nucleotides read TGTGCCAGCGGCGACAGGGGAGGTAACTACGAGCAGTACTTC. This gives the protein CASGDRGGNYEQYF.

The chain combines TRBV28 with TRBJ1-2, with a tentative D call TRBD1 (6 bases). Germline CDR1 and CDR2: MDHEN and SYDVKM. V lost 4 bases, J lost 5 bases, and 23 bases lay in between. This CDR3 region has 17 residues. CDR3 DNA sequence: TGTGCCAGCAGTTCCCAATCACAGGGAAAGGGGGTTTATGGCTACACCTTC. Translated, it gives CASSSQSQGKGVYGYTF.

The V and J genes are TRBV10-2 and TRBJ2-5; TRBD2 matches 8 bases. The germline V gene encodes CDR1 WSHSY and CDR2 SAAADI. Trimming removed 6 bases from V and 7 bases from J; junction bases left unmatched: 10. CDR3 size: 14 residues. CDR3 region: CASRGSGGIGTQYF. DNA for the CDR3: TGCGCCAGCAGGGGGAGCGGGGGTATTGGGACCCAGTACTTC.

The sample holds a few counts of this clone. CDR3 nucleotides: TGTGCCAGCAGTTTTAGAGGCTCCTACGAGCAGTACTTC. Translating it yields CASSFRGSYEQYF. The chain joins TRBV12-3 or TRBV12-4 to TRBJ2-7; D not resolved. The CDR3 runs 13 residues. V dropped 3 bases and J dropped 0 bases, with 6 bases sitting between them.

The CDR3 bases are TGTGCCAGCACTAGGCTAGCGGGACAGGATACGCAGTATTTT. It is translated as CASTRLAGQDTQYF. This rearrangement joins TRBV2 to TRBJ2-3; 9 bases align to TRBD2. V dropped 7 bases and J dropped 6; count of bases not matched to a gene: 8. The length of the CDR3 is 14 residues. Germline V gene sequence: CDR1 SNHLY, CDR2 FYNNEI.

The chain has TRBV7-2 and TRBJ2-1; D is undetermined. CDR1 is SGHTA, CDR2 FQGNSA, per germline. This CDR3 spans 14 amino acids. Trimming pared 1 base from V and 10 bases from J, leaving 14 bases between. The CDR3 loop reads CASSLGLRALEQFF. DNA of the CDR3: TGTGCCAGCAGCTTAGGCCTCCGTGCGCTCGAGCAGTTCTTC. Filled out from reference TRBV7-2 and TRBJ2-1, the complete variable domain reads GAGVSQSPSNKVTEKGKDVELRCDPISGHTALYWYRQSLGQGLEFLIYFQGNSAPDKSGLPSDRFSAERTGGSVSTLTIQRTQQEDSAVYLCASSLGLRALEQFFGPGTRLTVL.

The table lists this clone with many counts. The chain joins TRBV19 to TRBJ2-7; 8 bases agree with TRBD2. J gave up 2 bases and V 3 bases, and 6 bases lay outside the gene matches. The V gene's germline CDR1 is LNHDA and CDR2 SQIVND (reference sequence). This CDR3 region has 15 residues. The CDR3 reads CASSMTSETPYEQYF. CDR3 DNA: TGTGCCAGTAGTATGACTAGCGAGACACCCTACGAGCAGTACTTC. Looking up the rest from reference TRBV19 and TRBJ2-7 gives the full variable domain: DGGITQSPKYLFRKEGQNVTLSCEQNLNHDAMYWYRQDPGQGLRLIYYSQIVNDFQKGDIAEGYSVSREKKESFPLTVTSAQKNPTAFYLCASSMTSETPYEQYFGPGTRLTVT.

V is TRBV6-5 and J is TRBJ1-2; TRBD1 agrees at 9 bases. CDR3 length: 15 amino acids. After removal of 2 bases from V and 1 base from J, the junction contained 2 bases not matched to a gene. Germline V gene sequence: CDR1 MNHEY, CDR2 SVGAGI. CDR3 residues: CASSYGTGNNYGYTF. CDR3 nucleotide sequence: TGTGCCAGCAGTTACGGGACAGGGAATAACTATGGCTACACCTTC.

The chain has TRBV23-1 and TRBJ1-5; D is uncertain. TRBV23-1 carries the ORF label, with uncertain function. Trimming pared 0 bases from V and 4 bases from J, leaving 10 bases between. This CDR3 region has 15 residues. The CDR3, as DNA: TGCGCCAGCAGTCAATCGAGGCTGATTAATCAGCCCCAGCATTTT. It codes for CASSQSRLINQPQHF.

This chain connects TRBV18 to TRBJ1-1; 9 bases line up with TRBD1. From germline, CDR1 is KGHSH and CDR2 LQKENI. The CDR3 spans 14 residues. After removal of 3 bases from V and 5 bases from J, the junction contained 4 bases not matched to a gene. The CDR3 coding sequence is TGTGCCAGCTCACCGGGACAGGGCGAGACTGAAGCTTTCTTT. Encoded protein: CASSPGQGETEAFF.